This T cell receptor beta chain was retrieved from a study of cytomegalovirus exposure and HLA in healthy donors. V lost 1 base and J 2 bases, leaving 12 bases between the germline ends. Germline CDR1 and CDR2: SGHAT and FQNNGV. The CDR3 runs to 15 residues. Amplification used 60 Vbeta primers and 13 Jbeta primers. Here immunoSEQ multiplex PCR was the method, and the copy in TCRdb shows in-frame clones only, minus some. The sample has more than 90,000 clones, about 81% seen once. V and J are TRBV11-2 and TRBJ2-7; D is perhaps TRBD2 (7 bases). The sequenced material came from PBMCs. This receptor was identified in a man aged 45-65 years in good health and CMV-seronegative. Written as DNA, the CDR3 is TGTGCCAGCAGCTTAGCGGCGGGGGCTGCCTACGAGCAGTACTTC. Residues: CASSLAAGAAYEQYF.